The 21 T cell receptor beta chains reported below all come from one sample, sequenced in a study of blood T cell repertoires in COVID-19. Sequencing was performed with immunoSEQ multiplex PCR; in TCRdb, only in-frame clones are kept and a portion is missing. The sample comprises about 220,000 clones, approximately 86% of which are singletons, and 3% to 4% rests with the top ten. Sequencing was performed on peripheral blood. The receptors originated from an elderly woman with acute or convalescent COVID-19.

The chain links TRBV5-6 to TRBJ1-3, with D unresolved. The CDR3 totals 13 residues. The V end was cut by 5 bases, the J end by 13 bases, with 19 bases between. Germline V gene data show CDR1 as SGHDT and CDR2 as YYEEEE. In nucleotides, the CDR3 is TGTGCCAGCAGATTATATACCACGGGTTCTATATATTTT. This encodes CASRLYTTGSIYF.

This clone has a single count. This rearrangement joins TRBV5-1 to TRBJ1-2; D perhaps matches TRBD1 (5 bases). Deletions cut 4 bases from V and 5 bases from J, with 12 bases between. The germline CDR1 and CDR2 sequences are SGHRS and YFSETQ. This CDR3 is 13 amino acids long. CDR3 coding DNA: TGCGCCAGCAGCATTGACAGCCGATATGGCTACACCTTC. Protein: CASSIDSRYGYTF.

The gene calls are TRBV19 and TRBJ2-1; tentatively, D is TRBD2 (6 bases). V was clipped by 7 bases and J by 2 bases, with 18 bases between them. The CDR3 extends over 16 amino acids. From germline, CDR1 is LNHDA and CDR2 SQIVND (reference sequence). Here the CDR3 DNA reads TGTGCCAGTACCCTCAGAGCGGGTCCCACCTACAATGAGCAGTTCTTC. It encodes CASTLRAGPTYNEQFF.

The chain has TRBV5-4 and TRBJ2-3; 9 nucleotides agree with TRBD2. The germline CDR1 and CDR2 sequences are SGHNT and YYREEE (reference sequence). CDR3 length: 16 residues. Trimming cost V 4 bases and J 1 base; bases outside gene matches: 7. The CDR3 DNA sequence: TGTGCCAGCAGCCGGATTAGCGGGGGCCGCACAGATACGCAGTATTTT. It translates to CASSRISGGRTDTQYF.

This clone was counted a single time. The chain's CDR3 is CASSLGSGVSYEQYF. CDR3 nucleotides: TGTGCCAGCAGCTTAGGTAGCGGGGTCTCCTACGAGCAGTACTTC. V is TRBV7-2 and J is TRBJ2-7; the match to TRBD2 covers 8 bases. The CDR3 consists of 15 residues. Trimming removed 1 base from V and 0 bases from J; junction bases left unmatched: 2. Germline-derived CDR1 and CDR2 are SGHTA and FQGNSA.

In this sample, this clone turned up a few times. The chain is built from TRBV6-5 and TRBJ1-2; the D is unclear. This CDR3 has 12 amino acids. The germline CDR1 and CDR2 sequences are MNHEY and SVGAGI. Trimming took 6 bases from V and 8 from J, leaving 13 bases between them. CDR3 amino acids: CASSSGGLGYTF. CDR3 bases: TGTGCCAGCAGCTCCGGAGGGTTGGGCTACACCTTC.

J is TRBJ1-2 and V is TRBV7-2; D call uncertain. Per the germline V gene, CDR1 is SGHTA and CDR2 is FQGNSA. The CDR3 consists of 13 residues. Trimming cost V 4 bases and J 3 bases, with 9 bases left between them. As DNA, the CDR3 is TGTGCCAGCAGCTCGACAACCCACTATGGCTACACCTTC. Translation gives CASSSTTHYGYTF.

Comments on this clone: Mismatch with germline at one junction end may stem from a read error. In DNA form, the CDR3 reads TGTGCCAGTAGTATGGGAGGGGCGAAAACCGGGGAGCTGTTTTTT. Protein: CASSMGGAKTGELFF. The genes are TRBV19 and TRBJ2-2; TRBD2 agrees at 7 bases. The CDR3 spans 15 residues. The germline V gene encodes CDR1 LNHDA and CDR2 SQIVND (reference sequence).

The CDR3 is CASSQAEGPNQPQHF. As DNA, the CDR3 is TGTGCCAGCAGCCAAGCGGAGGGGCCTAATCAGCCCCAGCATTTT. The chain employs TRBV3-1 (or the pseudogene TRBV3-2) and TRBJ1-5, with D perhaps TRBD1 (5 bases). Germline V lookup: CDR1 LGHDT, CDR2 YNNKEL (reference sequence). Trimming shortened V by 1 base and J by 4 bases, and 11 bases separated the two germline ends. This CDR3 contains 15 residues.

The chain couples TRBV29-1 to TRBJ1-1; D perhaps matches TRBD1 (6 bases). The CDR3 is 11 amino acids. CDR1 is SQVTM, CDR2 ANQGSEA, per germline. V lost 8 bases to trimming and J lost 5 bases, with 12 bases between them. CDR3 coding DNA: TGCAGCTGCCAGGGGTCGACTGAAGCTTTCTTT. Its translation is CSCQGSTEAFF.

The chain recombines TRBV29-1 with TRBJ1-4; a weak D match, TRBD1 (6 bases). The CDR3 covers 13 residues. The V end lost 4 bases, the J end lost 5 bases, and 11 bases lay between the germline ends. In germline, CDR1 is SQVTM, CDR2 ANQGSEA. The CDR3 sequence: CSVGKQGNEKLFF. DNA for the CDR3: TGCAGCGTTGGGAAACAGGGAAATGAAAAACTGTTTTTT.

This rearrangement joins TRBV20-1 to TRBJ1-1, with 7 bases fitting TRBD1. This CDR3 has 11 residues. In germline, CDR1 is DFQATT, CDR2 SNEGSKA (reference sequence). Written as DNA, the CDR3 is TGCAGCGCGGGACAGACCACTGAAGCTTTCTTT. Its translation is CSAGQTTEAFF.

The chain recombines TRBV11-2 with TRBJ1-4; TRBD1 aligns across 8 bases. The CDR3 is 15 amino acids. The ends lost 3 bases at V and 5 bases at J; junction bases unmatched: 5. Germline CDR1 reads SGHAT; CDR2 reads FQNNGV. Here the CDR3 reads CASSFGTGMNEKLFF. Here the CDR3 DNA reads TGTGCCAGCAGCTTTGGGACAGGCATGAATGAAAAACTGTTTTTT.

This chain uses TRBV6-6 with TRBJ1-1; TRBD1 might be the D (5 bases). V lost 0 bases and J lost 2, with 10 bases in between. The CDR3 sequence is 15 residues long. The germline V gene has CDR1 MNHNY and CDR2 SVGAGI (reference sequence). The CDR3 DNA follows: TGTGCCAGCAGTTACTCGGGGGGGGATAACACTGAAGCTTTCTTT. Protein sequence: CASSYSGGDNTEAFF.

The J gene is TRBJ2-7, the V gene TRBV6-5; the match to TRBD1 covers 7 bases. The CDR3 extends over 13 amino acids. The V gene's germline CDR1 is MNHEY and CDR2 SVGAGI. Losses at the gene ends were 4 bases for V and 1 base for J; bases not matched to a gene: 1. In DNA, the CDR3 is TGTGCCAGCAGTTTGACAGGGTCCTACGAGCAGTACTTC. Translated, it gives CASSLTGSYEQYF.

V gene TRBV15 combines with J gene TRBJ1-2; 10 bases are a match to TRBD1. Per germline, CDR1 LNHNV and CDR2 YYDKDF (reference sequence). The length of the CDR3 is 14 residues. V lost 5 bases, J lost 4 bases, and 4 bases stayed unmatched. This chain's CDR3 is CATSGDRGRYGYTF. CDR3 nucleotide sequence: TGTGCCACCAGCGGGGACAGGGGACGCTATGGCTACACCTTC.

The genes are TRBV6-1 and TRBJ1-2; possible D gene TRBD1, 5 bases. The CDR3 is 13 amino acids. In germline, CDR1 is MNHNS, CDR2 SASEGT. V lost 0 bases, J lost 8 bases, and 10 bases lay in between. CDR3 loop: CASSEAGGSGYTF. The CDR3 DNA is TGTGCCAGCAGTGAAGCGGGGGGTAGCGGCTACACCTTC.

This clone is a singleton in its sample. This rearrangement joins TRBV12-3 or TRBV12-4 to TRBJ1-1, with TRBD1 matching over 7 bases. V dropped 6 bases and J dropped 4; count of bases not matched to a gene: 2. CDR3 size: 12 residues. CDR3 coding DNA: TGTGCCAGCAGCACAGGGGTCACTGAAGCTTTCTTT. This sequence encodes CASSTGVTEAFF.

Worth noting for this clone: Other DNA sequences within the sample encode an identical CDR3. The V and J genes are TRBV3-1 (or the pseudogene TRBV3-2) and TRBJ1-5; D is uncertain. V gave up 0 bases and J gave up 7 bases, with 7 bases separating them. Germline V gene sequence: CDR1 LGHDT, CDR2 YNNKEL (reference sequence). CDR3 length equals 13 residues. This CDR3 is CASSQDREQPQHF. The CDR3 bases are TGTGCCAGCAGCCAAGATCGGGAGCAGCCCCAGCATTTT.

V and J are TRBV5-1 and TRBJ2-5; 8 nucleotides agree with TRBD2. The CDR3 length is 14 residues. Germline-derived CDR1 and CDR2 are SGHRS and YFSETQ. V trimming: 3 bases; J trimming: 5 bases; junction bases outside the gene matches: 6. CDR3 in DNA: TGCGCCAGCAGCTCGAGCGGGGGCGATGAGACCCAGTACTTC. Amino acid sequence: CASSSSGGDETQYF.

This sequence joins TRBV12-3 or TRBV12-4 and TRBJ1-6; D call uncertain. The CDR3 has 12 amino acids. V shed 8 bases and J shed 10 bases, with 12 bases lying between them. The DNA for the CDR3 is TGTGCCAGCGGGTCAACGGGATCACCCCTCCACTTT. Translating gives CASGSTGSPLHF.